The rows below give T cell receptor beta chains drawn from one sample of a study of shared clonotypes between healthy human individuals. Sequencing was performed with immunoSEQ multiplex PCR; in TCRdb, only in-frame clones are kept and a portion is missing. The sample lists fewer than 2.5 million clones, 93% occurring once. What was sequenced was naive CD4+ T cells from PBMCs. All receptors come from a man aged 18 to 30 in good health. Some clones in this sample may be carry-over from other donors' samples. Both conserved end residues are part of each CDR3. The D gene is left open where the match is weak. The listing skips clone size in some rows; elsewhere it reads once, few, many or a size class.

>TRBJ2-3|.|.|TRBV11-3
TGTGCCAGCAGCTTCGGCGGATCTAGCACAGATACGCAGTATTTT
CASSFGGSSTDTQYF
>TRBJ2-1|once|.|TRBV7-9
TGTGCCAGCAGCTCCCCCGGTAGGAGCTACAATGAGCAGTTCTTC
CASSSPGRSYNEQFF
>TRBJ1-3|.|.|TRBV5-1
TGCGCCAGCAGCTTGGGCCAGTTCAGCTCTGGAAACACCATATATTTT
CASSLGQFSSGNTIYF
>TRBJ2-1|.|.|TRBV5-1
TGCGCCAGCAGCGAGGACAGAAGCACGTCGTTCTTC
CASSEDRSTSFF
>TRBJ2-7|.|TRBD1|TRBV7-9
TGTGCCAGCAGTACCGGGACAGGGACCTACTACGAGCAGTACTTC
CASSTGTGTYYEQYF
>TRBJ1-1|.|.|TRBV4-1
TGCGCCAGCGTGGGACGGACGAACACTGAAGCTTTCTTT
CASVGRTNTEAFF
>TRBJ1-4|.|.|TRBV7-6
TGTGCCAGCAGCCGTTTAGAGGTCTTGGGTAATGAAAAACTGTTTTTT
CASSRLEVLGNEKLFF
>TRBJ2-1|.|.|TRBV15
TGTGCCACCAGCAGGGGGAGGAGGGCTTACAATGAGCAGTTCTTC
CATSRGRRAYNEQFF
>TRBJ2-2|.|.|TRBV6-5
TGTGCCAGCAGGCGGGGGAACACCGGGGAGCTGTTTTTT
CASRRGNTGELFF
>TRBJ1-2|.|.|TRBV29-1
TGCAGCGTTGAGACAACAGGGTCTAACTATGGCTACACCTTC
CSVETTGSNYGYTF
>TRBJ2-6|.|.|TRBV4-1
TGCGCCAGCAGCCAAGCGTCGGGGATCTCTGGGGCCAACGTCCTGACTTTC
CASSQASGISGANVLTF
>TRBJ2-3|.|TRBD1|TRBV9
TGTGCCAGCAGCGTATGGACAGGGGACTTGCCGGCAGATACGCAGTATTTT
CASSVWTGDLPADTQYF
>TRBJ2-1|.|.|TRBV9
TGTGCCAGCAGCGCTCGAGGGGGAATACAGGGATCTGAGCAGTTCTTC
CASSARGGIQGSEQFF
>TRBJ1-1|.|TRBD1|TRBV18
TGTGCCAGCTCACAGTCTCGGACAGGCGGGGCAGAAGCTTTCTTT
CASSQSRTGGAEAFF
>TRBJ2-2|.|.|TRBV9
TGTGCCAGCAGCATGCAGGGGACATCCGGGGAGCTGTTTTTT
CASSMQGTSGELFF
>TRBJ1-1|few|TRBD1|TRBV10-3
TGTGCCACGCAGGACAGGGCCGAATACGCTTTCTTT
CATQDRAEYAFF
>TRBJ1-2|.|.|TRBV5-1
TGCGCCAGCAGCTTGGACAGTTCTAACTATGGCTACACCTTC
CASSLDSSNYGYTF
>TRBJ1-6|.|.|TRBV7-2
TGTGCCAGCAGCACAACAGGGAGCTCCTATAATTCACCCCTCCACTTT
CASSTTGSSYNSPLHF
>TRBJ2-7|.|.|TRBV9
TGTGCCAGCAGCCCCTCAGGAGGCTCCTACGAGCAGTACTTC
CASSPSGGSYEQYF
>TRBJ2-5|.|.|TRBV5-8
TGTGCCAGCAGCTTCGTGCCGGGATCGGGGGAGACCCAGTACTTC
CASSFVPGSGETQYF
>TRBJ2-3|.|TRBD2|TRBV6-6
TGTGCCAGCAGGCTCGGACTAGCGGGGACAGATACGCAGTATTTT
CASRLGLAGTDTQYF
>TRBJ2-7|.|.|TRBV28
TGTGCCAGCAGCTCGGGGGGCGAGGGCTACGAGCAGTACTTC
CASSSGGEGYEQYF
>TRBJ2-2|.|.|TRBV11-2
TGTGCCAGCAGCCCGTACACCGGGGAGCTGTTTTTT
CASSPYTGELFF
>TRBJ2-3|.|.|TRBV28
TGTGCCAGCAGTTTAACTAAGAAAGATACGCAGTATTTT
CASSLTKKDTQYF
>TRBJ2-1|.|.|TRBV18
TGTGCCAGCTCACCAGGAGGCTCCTACAATGAGCAGTTCTTC
CASSPGGSYNEQFF
>TRBJ2-1|.|.|TRBV7-2
TGTGCCAGCAGCACGTCGACTGGCTCCTACAATGAGCAGTTCTTC
CASSTSTGSYNEQFF
>TRBJ1-2|.|.|TRBV14
TGTGCCAGCAGCCCCAAGATATCAATTACGAACTATGGCTACACCTTC
CASSPKISITNYGYTF
>TRBJ2-2|.|TRBD2|TRBV4-2
TGTGCCAGCAGCCCGCAACGACTAGCGGGAGGTCCGGGGGAGCTGTTTTTT
CASSPQRLAGGPGELFF
>TRBJ2-2|.|TRBD1|TRBV10-3
TGTGCCATCAGTGCGGACAGGGCTCACGGGGAGCTGTTTTTT
CAISADRAHGELFF
>TRBJ2-3|.|.|TRBV5-4
TGTGCCAGCAGATTGGCTGTCGAAGATACGCAGTATTTT
CASRLAVEDTQYF
>TRBJ2-3|.|TRBD2|TRBV5-1
TGCGCCAGCAGCCTAACCGCCGGGACTAGCGGAGAAGCGCAGTATTTT
CASSLTAGTSGEAQYF
>TRBJ1-3|.|.|TRBV5-1
TGCGCCAGCAGCGTCGGTACGCTCGGAAACACCATATATTTT
CASSVGTLGNTIYF
>TRBJ2-7|.|TRBD2|TRBV5-4
TGTGCCAGCAGCCCTAAGGGACCTGGGGGGGCCTACGAGCAGTACTTC
CASSPKGPGGAYEQYF
>TRBJ2-3|.|TRBD1|TRBV28
TGTGCCAGCACTCTTTACCGGGACAGGCCTACAGATACGCAGTATTTT
CASTLYRDRPTDTQYF
>TRBJ1-6|.|.|TRBV9
TGTGCCAGCAGCGTAAGTGATAGAGTCAATTCACCCCTCCACTTT
CASSVSDRVNSPLHF
>TRBJ1-5|.|.|TRBV30
TGTGCCTGGAGCCTAACGGGGAGAGATCAGCCCCAGCATTTT
CAWSLTGRDQPQHF
>TRBJ2-7|.|.|TRBV7-9
TGTGCCAGCAGCTTAGTGATCTACGAGCAGTACTTC
CASSLVIYEQYF
>TRBJ1-5|.|.|TRBV7-9
TGTGCCAGCAGCTTAGGTCTGACGGACAATCAGCCCCAGCATTTT
CASSLGLTDNQPQHF
>TRBJ2-7|.|TRBD1|TRBV27
TGTGCCAGCAGTTTATTACAGGACGCCGGGACAGGAGTTTACTTC
CASSLLQDAGTGVYF
>TRBJ2-1|.|.|TRBV6-5
TGTGCCAGCAGTTTGGATGGCTCCTACAATGAGCAGTTCTTC
CASSLDGSYNEQFF
>TRBJ2-1|once|TRBD2|TRBV18
TGTGCCAGCTCACCAACTAGCGGGATTTCCTACAATGAGCAGTTCTTC
CASSPTSGISYNEQFF
>TRBJ1-2|.|TRBD1|TRBV5-1
TGCGCCAGCAGCTACGGACAGGGGAACGGCTACACCTTC
CASSYGQGNGYTF
>TRBJ2-2|.|.|TRBV6-5
TGTGCCAGCAGTTACAGGGGGAGCACCGGGGAGCTGTTTTTT
CASSYRGSTGELFF
>TRBJ2-3|.|.|TRBV6-1
TGTGCCAGCAGTGAAGATCTAGTCACAGATACGCAGTATTTT
CASSEDLVTDTQYF
>TRBJ2-7|.|.|TRBV29-1
TGCAGCGTTGGGGGGAGGTTCTCCTCCTACGAGCAGTACTTC
CSVGGRFSSYEQYF